These 25 T cell receptor beta chains were sequenced from one sample in a study of regulatory T cells in long-lasting Graves disease. Relying on iRepertoire HTBI primers and Arm-PCR of CDR3 regions, the team built TCR beta libraries. TCRdb processed the multiplex PCR reads anew with MiXCR; each CDR3 protein has one entry. The sample carries 250,000 to 300,000 distinct CDR3 sequences, about 17% recorded once. Time point specified: newly diagnosed GD, antithyroid drugs for less than 3 months. The TCR library used RNA extracted from PBMCs. The same sample was also used in a study of T cells in Graves' hyperthyroidism and ophthalmopathy.

Specimen: peripheral blood mononuclear cells (PBMCs), collected at new diagnosis, from a patient treated with antithyroid drugs. The receptors were sampled from a woman between 25 and 40 years old with Graves disease.

As concerns this clonotype: A far more abundant clone sits one base away, making this likely a read error. This chain connects TRBV7-3 to TRBJ2-3; tentatively, D is TRBD1 (6 bases). The J call is doubtful: the DNA matches TRBJ2-7 better. CDR3 length: 15 amino acids. Germline CDR1 is SGHTA and CDR2 is FQGTGA. The CDR3 DNA sequence: TGTGCCAGCAGCTTAACCAGGGGAGCTCACAATGAGCAGTACTTC. It encodes CASSLTRGAHNEQYF.

This clonotype occurred many times. The V call is TRBV5-1, the J call TRBJ2-1, with D unresolved. CDR3 size: 11 residues. Germline CDR1 and CDR2: SGHRS and YFSETQ. V was clipped by 4 bases and J by 8 bases, with 7 bases between them. CDR3 amino acids: CASSIRDEQFF. For the CDR3, the DNA is TGCGCCAGCAGCATAAGGGATGAGCAGTTCTTC.

This clonotype has just a few counts. V and J are TRBV19 and TRBJ1-1; D perhaps matches TRBD1 (5 bases). The V and J ends lost 10 bases and 5 bases respectively, with 14 bases between them. This CDR3 comprises 12 residues. The V gene's germline CDR1 is LNHDA and CDR2 SQIVND (reference sequence). This CDR3 is CATGRPRTEAFF. CDR3 nucleotide sequence: TGTGCCACGGGACGGCCTCGAACTGAAGCTTTCTTT.

The table lists this clonotype with many counts. The chain joins TRBV7-9 to TRBJ1-4; TRBD1 matches 10 bases. Unmatched junction bases numbered 16, after V lost 5 bases and J lost 1 base. The CDR3 consists of 20 residues. Germline CDR1 and CDR2: SEHNR and FQNEAQ (reference sequence). The DNA for the CDR3 is TGTGCCAGCAGCCCCAACCCCTTCGGACAGGGGGGACGAACTAATGAAAAACTGTTTTTT. Translated, it gives CASSPNPFGQGGRTNEKLFF.

This clonotype was observed many times. V gene TRBV12-5 combines with J gene TRBJ1-2; D gene uncertain. V lost 3 bases, J lost 7 bases, and 9 bases lay in between. Per germline, CDR1 LGHNT and CDR2 FRNRAP. This CDR3 contains 12 residues. CDR3 sequence reads: CASGFLDGGYTF. DNA for the CDR3: TGTGCTAGTGGTTTCTTGGACGGTGGCTACACCTTC.

This clonotype was recorded many times. This chain joins TRBV11-2 and TRBJ2-5; D might be TRBD1 (6 bases). Per germline, CDR1 SGHAT and CDR2 FQNNGV. V was cut by 5 bases and J by 1 base, with 14 bases left in between. The CDR3 is 15 amino acids. CDR3 protein: CASSQNRAPQETQYF. In nucleotides, the CDR3 is TGTGCCAGCAGCCAAAACAGGGCTCCCCAAGAGACCCAGTACTTC.

Comment on this clonotype: A much larger clone differs by one base, so this may be a read error. Lacking the conserved final phenylalanine or tryptophan, this CDR3 likely reflects a read error. The J gene is TRBJ1-5, the V gene TRBV6-5; D is unresolved. The CDR3 loop spans 16 amino acids. The germline CDR1 and CDR2 sequences are MNHEY and SVGAGI. Trimming removed 3 bases from V and 1 base from J, with 13 bases in between. Written as DNA, the CDR3 is TGTGCCAGCAGTTATTCGGCGCCGTTGAGCAATCAGCCCCAGCATCTT. It encodes CASSYSAPLSNQPQHL.

The chain joins TRBV28 to TRBJ2-7; 7 bases line up with TRBD1. The V gene end was trimmed by 10 bases and the J gene end by 3 bases; junction bases not matched to a gene: 12. This CDR3 is built from 14 residues. CDR1 is MDHEN and CDR2 is SYDVKM in the germline V gene. The CDR3 nucleotides read TGTGCCATCGGAACAGGGGCCCCACGCTACGAGCAGTACTTC. Amino acids: CAIGTGAPRYEQYF.

On this clonotype itself: This may arise from a read error, as a much more abundant clone is one base away. This chain joins TRBV7-9 and TRBJ1-1, with D possibly TRBD1 on 5 matching bases. Germline V lookup: CDR1 SEHNR, CDR2 FQNEAQ (reference sequence). The CDR3 runs 16 residues. V dropped 1 base and J dropped 2 bases, with 14 bases sitting between them. CDR3 sequence: CASSLVPGTGNTEAFF. In nucleotides, the CDR3 is TGTGCCAGCAGCTTAGTGCCCGGGACGGGCAACACTGAAGCTTTCTTT.

Turning to this clonotype: A clone one base away is much larger, so this may be a read error. The V and J genes are TRBV7-7 and TRBJ1-4, with 9 bases fitting TRBD1. Germline V gene sequence: CDR1 SSHAT, CDR2 FNYEAQ (reference sequence). The CDR3 length is 19 residues. The CDR3 coding sequence is TGTGCTAGCAGCTTAGGTCAACGAACAGGGGGCGTTGGAGATGAAAGACTGTTTTTT. This codes for CASSLGQRTGGVGDERLFF.

This clonotype was recorded at least ten times. The chain has TRBV7-2 and TRBJ2-5; D remains ambiguous. Germline-derived CDR1 and CDR2 are SGHTA and FQGNSA. V lost 0 bases and J lost 2, with 10 bases in between. The CDR3 length is 15 residues. In DNA, the CDR3 is TGTGCCAGCAGCTTAGCGTGGAGTGGGCAAGAGACCCAGTACTTC. This encodes CASSLAWSGQETQYF.

The chain combines TRBV4-1 with TRBJ1-1; 7 bases are a match to TRBD1. Germline trimming cut 1 base from V and 1 base from J; bases unmatched to any gene: 6. Germline CDR1 MGHRA, CDR2 YSYEKL. This CDR3 is built from 16 residues. The DNA of the CDR3 is TGCGCCAGCAGCCAAGTGGGGAGGGGGCAGAACACTGAAGCTTTCTTT. This gives the protein CASSQVGRGQNTEAFF.

The rearrangement uses TRBV6-4 and TRBJ2-5; the match to TRBD1 covers 7 bases. With 6 bases clipped from V and 2 bases from J, the junction kept 9 bases outside the gene matches. Germline CDR1 is MRHNA and CDR2 is SNTAGT. The CDR3 loop spans 15 amino acids. CDR3 in amino acids: CASSAGDSDQETQYF. The CDR3 nucleotides are TGTGCCAGCAGCGCCGGGGACAGCGATCAAGAGACCCAGTACTTC.

This clonotype has a handful of counts. The chain has TRBV2 and TRBJ2-7, with unresolved D. CDR1 is SNHLY and CDR2 is FYNNEI in the germline V gene. V lost 6 bases and J lost 4, with 16 bases in between. The CDR3 covers 14 residues. The CDR3 nucleotides are TGTGCCAGCAGCCAAAGCCAGTCCTCTTACGAGCAGTACTTC. The encoded protein is CASSQSQSSYEQYF.

The chain recombines TRBV20-1 with TRBJ1-1, with a tentative D call TRBD1 (6 bases). V dropped 0 bases and J dropped 4 bases, with 18 bases sitting between them. CDR3 size: 16 residues. From germline, CDR1 is DFQATT and CDR2 SNEGSKA (reference sequence). Written as DNA, the CDR3 is TGCAGTGCTAGAGATCTGAAAAACAGGGCGCGCACTGAAGCTTTCTTT. It specifies CSARDLKNRARTEAFF.

Concerning this clonotype: A much larger clone lies one base from this, so it may be a read error. J is TRBJ1-2 and V is TRBV19, with no clear D. CDR3 length: 13 residues. CDR1 and CDR2 from the germline V gene are LNHDA and SQIVND (reference sequence). CDR3 in amino acids: CASSITPNYDYTF. The CDR3 coding sequence is TGTGCCAGTAGTATAACACCTAACTATGACTACACCTTC.

This clonotype was recorded a few times. This sequence joins TRBV5-4 and TRBJ2-2; 10 bases are a match to TRBD2. The CDR3 covers 16 residues. Germline V gene lookup returns CDR1 SGHNT and CDR2 YYREEE (reference sequence). J lost 3 bases, V lost 4 bases, and 6 bases had no gene match. CDR3 sequence: CASSRALAGDTGELFF. Written as DNA, the CDR3 is TGTGCCAGCAGCAGGGCTCTAGCGGGAGACACCGGGGAGCTGTTTTTT.

In DNA form, the CDR3 reads TGTGCCAGCAGTGCTCCCACTGGGGGTGGAGGCAATCAGCCCCAGCATTTT. Protein product: CASSAPTGGGGNQPQHF. This chain uses TRBV6-1 with TRBJ1-5; maybe TRBD1 (5 bases). This CDR3 region has 17 residues. Trimming removed 4 bases at V and 2 bases at J, with 18 bases between. The germline CDR1 and CDR2 sequences are MNHNS and SASEGT.

This clonotype was found many times. In nucleotides, the CDR3 is TGTGCCAGCAGCTTGCTAGGACAGGGGGCGAGACAGCCCCAGCATTTT. Its protein is CASSLLGQGARQPQHF. V is TRBV5-6 and J is TRBJ1-5; 11 nucleotides line up with TRBD1. The CDR3 length is 16 residues. Germline loops: CDR1 SGHDT, CDR2 YYEEEE. Unmatched junction bases numbered 7, after V lost 1 base and J lost 7 bases.

The rearrangement uses TRBV7-3 and TRBJ2-1; D possibly corresponds to TRBD2 (7 bases). The CDR3 extends over 14 amino acids. Trimming took off 5 bases at V and 7 bases at J, with 15 bases between the two ends. Germline V gene lookup returns CDR1 SGHTA and CDR2 FQGTGA. CDR3 nucleotides: TGTGCCAGCAGCGGAGGGGGGGCTTGGAATGAGCAGTTCTTC. This sequence encodes CASSGGGAWNEQFF. Based on the CDR3 plus reference TRBV7-3 and TRBJ2-1, the full variable domain is GAGVSQTPSNKVTEKGKYVELRCDPISGHTALYWYRQSLGQGPEFLIYFQGTGAADDSGLPNDRFFAVRPEGSVSTLKIQRTERGDSAVYLCASSGGGAWNEQFFGPGTRLTVL.

This clonotype has a count of ten or more. The V and J genes are TRBV20-1 and TRBJ1-6; no firm D call. Looked up from germline, CDR1 is DFQATT and CDR2 is SNEGSKA (reference sequence). V was shortened by 6 bases and J by 4 bases, with 16 bases between the two germline ends. The CDR3 consists of 15 residues. The CDR3 is CSAPSLEGYNSPLHF. Written as DNA, the CDR3 is TGCAGTGCGCCCTCGCTGGAAGGGTATAATTCACCCCTCCACTTT.

The rearrangement links TRBV6-1 to TRBJ1-4; 8 bases map to TRBD1. CDR1 is MNHNS, CDR2 SASEGT, per germline. The CDR3 contains 14 residues. The J segment lost 8 bases and the V segment lost 6 bases, leaving 8 bases of the junction unmatched. The CDR3 loop reads CASRSTRTGEKLFF. CDR3 DNA: TGTGCCAGCAGATCCACTCGGACAGGGGAAAAACTGTTTTTT.

Turning to this clonotype: Just one base apart from a much larger clone, this may be a read error. The chain carries TRBV20-1 and TRBJ2-5; 7 positions match TRBD2. Germline CDR1 and CDR2: DFQATT and SNEGSKA (reference sequence). The ends lost 5 bases at V and 2 bases at J; junction bases unmatched: 5. The CDR3 covers 13 residues. The CDR3 here is CSAGAGLQETQYF. The CDR3 DNA reads TGCAGTGCTGGAGCGGGGCTACAAGAGACCCAGTACTTC.

The chain combines TRBV13 with TRBJ2-7; 10 bases match TRBD1. Germline V CDR1 and CDR2: PRHDT, FYEKMQ (reference sequence). J lost 0 bases, V lost 5 bases, and 10 bases had no gene match. There are 17 residues in the CDR3. CDR3 amino acids: CASSPSPGQGDSYEQYF. In nucleotides, the CDR3 is TGTGCCAGCAGCCCCAGTCCCGGACAGGGGGACTCCTACGAGCAGTACTTC.

This clonotype has a handful of counts. The chain combines TRBV20-1 with TRBJ2-3; 10 positions match TRBD2. In germline, CDR1 is DFQATT, CDR2 SNEGSKA (reference sequence). The junction had 13 bases not matched to a gene; V was cut back by 8 bases and J by 5 bases. There are 15 residues in the CDR3. The CDR3 DNA sequence: TGCAGTTTTGTGAGCGGGGGGGTGATATTAGATACGCAGTATTTT. This sequence encodes CSFVSGGVILDTQYF.